The TCR beta chain under discussion was sequenced for a study of T cells in women clearing cervical HPV infection. Study overall: Control women cleared a single incident HPV16 infection within 12 months. Study-wide findings and caveats: Richness differences could reflect unmeasured T-cell content per sample. Repertoire richness, not evenness, was significantly elevated in CIN3+ cases versus controls.

A remark on this clone: Its target is unknown. Read sequence stops 3 residues before the CDR3 end, and the germline J gene provides the missing end.

Assay used: immunoSEQ multiplex PCR; TCRdb lists only in-frame clones, some missing. This sample contains around 18,000 clones. The germline V gene has CDR1 SGHNT and CDR2 YENEEA. V shed 3 bases and J 5 bases; nucleotides not matched to a gene: 6. The CDR3 length is 15 residues. The chain is built from TRBV11-3 and TRBJ2-3, with 9 positions matching TRBD2. The receptor was isolated from a woman aged 18 to 75 with a cervical HPV16 infection that either progressed to CIN3+ or cleared (not recorded which). The sequencing input was blood buffy coat. The CDR3 bases that were read are TGTGCCAGCAGCTTTGCGGGGGGGATGGGAGATACG. Its protein is CASSFAGGMGDT. The CDR3 in full is CASSFAGGMGDTQYF.